This T cell receptor (beta chain) appears in the sequencing data of a study of T cell repertoires in ileal Crohn's disease (dated by TCRdb to between 2018 and 2020). Broadly, across the study: The median duration of disease was about 7.3 years, and at the time of surgery roughly 36% of patients were active smokers. Every patient underwent surgery because of a complication, which was stricturing disease in about 60% and penetrating disease in 39%. Postoperative therapy was given to about half of the patients, with thiopurines administered to ten to eleven patients and anti-TNF agents administered to more than 15 patients. MI samples were biopsies from the proximal margin of the surgical specimen. For commercial TCRB immunosequencing, around 500 nanograms of biopsy DNA were submitted for each sample. TCR repertoire analysis was performed in around 61 Crohn's disease patients drawn from a prospective multicentre cohort. The study was conducted in parallel with a multicentre cohort built to find predictors of early endoscopic recurrence after ileocolonic resection. A Rutgeerts score higher than i0 was the definition used for endoscopic postoperative recurrence. A total of around 150 mucosal samples from about 57 patients were sequenced, collected from several sites on the surgical specimen as well as at postoperative endoscopy.

As concerns this clone: The specificity of this receptor is unknown. The input lacks base qualities; no much larger clone sits a single base away. Other DNA sequences from this sample encode an identical CDR3 as well.

The investigation overall reported the following: Compared with CD4 T cells, sorted CD8 T cells contained more high-frequency clones, which suggests that the mucosal expansions were mostly CD8. Only a subgroup of patients, of unstated size, had mucosal CD4 and CD8 T cells sorted and sequenced. Endoscopic recurrence was found to be associated with higher high-frequency clone percentages at surgery, and recurrence was observed in all patients with clonality above 26.8% (18/57). Compared with non-smokers, patients who were active smokers at surgery showed a significantly higher proportion of clonal expansions (about 25% vs 20%, p=0.02).

The time point label on this specimen signifies: proximal margin of the surgical specimen (macroscopically non-inflamed). Eligible patients were adults with ileal or ileocolonic Crohn's disease who had an indication for ileocolonic resection. Before DNA extraction, whole ileal mucosal biopsies were kept frozen at -80 degrees C. A TRizol-based method was used to extract genomic DNA from the frozen whole biopsies, and the DNA was quantified with a NanoDrop 2000 spectrophotometer. The germline V gene (reference sequence) supplies CDR1 LNHDA and CDR2 SQIVND. V is trimmed back by 5 bases and J by 8 bases, and the junction contains 5 bases that no gene match accounts for. Measured from the cysteine to the phenylalanine, the CDR3 is 13 residues long. CDR3 DNA is the only sequence kept; it has 39 bases, read in frame from the first base. The library was made by the immunoSEQ multiplex PCR assay. Adaptive Biotechnology amplified the CDR3 regions from genomic DNA with a two-step multiplex PCR designed to control amplification bias. In the first PCR, primers covered every V and J gene segment, and in the second PCR, barcodes and Illumina adapters were added. CDR3 libraries were sequenced on an Illumina instrument. Turning to the authors' computational methods: Analysis combined the vendor-provided pipelines with custom analysis of raw data in R/Bioconductor under R version 3.3.0. Clonality, which ranges from 0 to 1, was calculated as the inverse of the normalised Shannon entropy across all productive clones. The repertoire share taken up by the top 100 clones defined high-frequency clones, and only clones that passed a 95% confidence test were kept. Overlap between samples was measured with the Morisita-Horn index, while repertoire diversity was measured with the Simpson index. The table was pulled from immuneACCESS by TCRdb, which kept in-frame rearrangements only. Such tables lose some clones; where checked, under half of the loss comes from unresolved V genes, and the rest has no known cause. V and J calls and clone size are given by that table; D and trimming were obtained from the DNA. The sample table holds 6,500 or so clones, of which around two thirds were seen once. In total, the top ten clones hold approximately 8.9% of the sample.

The sequenced sample was ileal tissue. The receptor comes from an adult with Crohn's disease. Recombination connected TRBV19 to TRBJ1-2; 10 middle bases align to TRBD1. The base sequence is TGTGCCAGTAGTCCTCGGGACAGGGGCGGCTACACCTTC. Its protein reads: CASSPRDRGGYTF.